One T cell receptor (beta chain) is described in this entry. Its antigen is currently unknown. The data originate from a study of a mutant IDH1 vaccine in newly diagnosed glioma. Across the study: Patients were given eight vaccinations, scheduled in weeks 1, 3, 5, 7, 11, 15, 19 and 23. Whole-study findings and limits: Patients mounted vaccine-induced immune responses in 93.3% of cases.

TCRdb keeps only in-frame clones here, not all; method: immunoSEQ multiplex PCR. Of around 28,000 clones in the sample, around 80% were seen once. The time point: week 23, last vaccination. All doses held 300 ug of mutant IDH1 20-mer peptide, with topical imiquimod. Source: PBMCs, taken from a glioma patient whose treatment included an IDH1 peptide vaccine. The TCR originated in a woman aged 25 to 39 with glioma.

The CDR3 protein is CASSLEGQGLSMNTEAFF. The CDR3 DNA reads as TGTGCCAGCAGCTTAGAGGGACAGGGATTATCCATGAACACTGAAGCTTTCTTT. The rearrangement uses TRBV27 and TRBJ1-1, with 9 bases fitting TRBD1. The CDR3 is 18 residues long. V shed 6 bases and J 0 bases; nucleotides not matched to a gene: 14. The V gene's germline CDR1 is MNHEY and CDR2 SMNVEV (reference sequence).